These 21 T cell receptor beta chains originate from one sample sequenced in a study of T cell repertoires in cytomegalovirus infection. In TCRdb, the reads were re-called with MiXCR into one record per CDR3 protein. The sample lists 500,000 or so distinct CDR3 sequences; about 15% were seen once. Material for sequencing was CD8+ T cells from PBMCs. Receptors were obtained from a human donor in good health (CMV status not recorded). Some clones in this sample may be carry-over from other donors' samples.

The table lists this clonotype with many counts. The genes are TRBV27 and TRBJ2-7; D is perhaps TRBD1 or TRBD2 (5 bases each). Trimming cost V 0 bases and J 3 bases, with 21 bases left between them. The germline CDR1 and CDR2 sequences are MNHEY and SMNVEV (reference sequence). The CDR3 is 18 residues long. CDR3 nucleotides: TGTGCCAGCAGTTTATCCGGGACGGTGGGCCCCTTCGACTACGAGCAGTACTTC. This encodes CASSLSGTVGPFDYEQYF.

The gene calls are TRBV19 and TRBJ1-1; D possibly corresponds to TRBD1 (5 bases). The CDR3 runs 16 residues. Germline V gene sequence: CDR1 LNHDA, CDR2 SQIVND (reference sequence). Deletions cut 1 base from V and 2 bases from J, with 14 bases between. The CDR3, as DNA: TGTGCCAGTAGTATAGGGCAGGGCCGGGTAAACACTGAAGCTTTCTTT. It is translated as CASSIGQGRVNTEAFF.

J is TRBJ2-7 and V is TRBV6-5; no definite D call. The CDR3 extends over 15 amino acids. From germline, CDR1 is MNHEY and CDR2 SVGAGI. The germline V and J ends were trimmed by 2 bases and 3 bases, with 14 bases remaining between them. The chain's CDR3 is CASSYDGPRYYEQYF. DNA for the CDR3: TGTGCCAGCAGTTACGATGGGCCCAGATACTACGAGCAGTACTTC.

This chain connects TRBV7-9 to TRBJ2-1, with D maybe TRBD1 (7 bases). The CDR3 is 14 amino acids. V was shortened by 6 bases and J by 7 bases, with 16 bases between the two germline ends. Looked up from germline, CDR1 is SEHNR and CDR2 is FQNEAQ (reference sequence). The CDR3 nucleotides read TGTGCCAGCAGAGACCCGACAGGGAGGAATGAGCAGTTCTTC. It yields the protein CASRDPTGRNEQFF.

This clonotype was counted between two and nine times. CDR3 DNA sequence: TGTGCCAGCAGTGATTGGGCTGCCTTTAGCAATCAGCCCCAGCATTTT. As protein: CASSDWAAFSNQPQHF. The chain combines TRBV6-1 with TRBJ1-5; D uncertain. Deletions cut 3 bases from V and 0 bases from J, with 12 bases between. The V gene's germline CDR1 is MNHNS and CDR2 SASEGT. The CDR3 has 16 amino acids.

This rearrangement joins TRBV6-5 to TRBJ2-3; D possibly corresponds to TRBD2 (6 bases). The germline CDR1 and CDR2 sequences are MNHEY and SVGAGI. The length of the CDR3 is 15 residues. The V and J ends lost 0 bases and 6 bases respectively, with 13 bases between them. CDR3 DNA: TGTGCCAGCAGTTACTCGCGGGGCTCCGACGATACGCAGTATTTT. Translated, it gives CASSYSRGSDDTQYF.

This chain uses TRBV6-5 with TRBJ2-1, with 11 bases lining up with TRBD2. V shed 10 bases, J shed 7 bases, and the junction held 3 bases outside the gene matches. From germline, CDR1 is MNHEY and CDR2 SVGAGI. The CDR3 length is 12 residues. CDR3 bases: TGTGCCACGGGACTAGCGGAGAATGAGCAGTTCTTC. Translating gives CATGLAENEQFF.

This clonotype occurred many times. The genes are TRBV7-2 and TRBJ1-2, with D unresolved. The CDR3 consists of 13 residues. Germline V lookup: CDR1 SGHTA, CDR2 FQGNSA. V lost 5 bases, J lost 6 bases, and 13 bases lay in between. The CDR3 protein is CASSPGLSDGYTF. CDR3 nucleotide sequence: TGTGCCAGCAGCCCCGGACTATCCGATGGCTACACCTTC. Combining the CDR3 with reference TRBV7-2 and TRBJ1-2 gives the whole variable domain GAGVSQSPSNKVTEKGKDVELRCDPISGHTALYWYRQSLGQGLEFLIYFQGNSAPDKSGLPSDRFSAERTGGSVSTLTIQRTQQEDSAVYLCASSPGLSDGYTFGSGTRLTVV.

This clonotype was found a few times. The chain links TRBV27 to TRBJ2-2; 7 nucleotides line up with TRBD2. The V segment lost 7 bases and the J segment 5 bases; nucleotides outside the gene matches: 4. The CDR3 covers 13 residues. Per the germline V gene, CDR1 is MNHEY and CDR2 is SMNVEV (reference sequence). The CDR3 loop is CASTHGGTGELFF. The CDR3 DNA reads as TGTGCCAGCACCCACGGGGGGACCGGGGAGCTGTTTTTT.

This chain connects TRBV20-1 to TRBJ1-2; 7 bases agree with TRBD1. Germline loops: CDR1 DFQATT, CDR2 SNEGSKA (reference sequence). V was pared by 6 bases and J by 3 bases, with 16 bases of the junction left unmatched. This CDR3 region has 16 residues. CDR3 sequence: CSAGKSTGQSDYGYTF. In DNA form, the CDR3 reads TGCAGTGCCGGTAAATCGACGGGACAGTCGGACTATGGCTACACCTTC.

This clonotype was picked up many times. The CDR3 DNA follows: TGTGCCAGCAGTTTAGCGCGGATGGATACGCAGTATTTT. Its protein is CASSLARMDTQYF. The chain carries TRBV12-3 or TRBV12-4 and TRBJ2-3, with D unresolved. Trimming pared 0 bases from V and 6 bases from J, leaving 7 bases between. The CDR3 is 13 residues long.

The chain joins TRBV29-1 to TRBJ2-1, with TRBD1 matching 8 bases. CDR3 length equals 14 residues. The V gene's germline CDR1 is SQVTM and CDR2 ANQGSEA. V was pared by 6 bases and J by 4 bases, with 8 bases of the junction left unmatched. Written as DNA, the CDR3 is TGCAGCGTGGGTAGACAGGGGCTTTACAATGAGCAGTTCTTC. It is translated as CSVGRQGLYNEQFF.

There are many counts of this clonotype. The J gene is TRBJ1-1, the V gene TRBV12-3 or TRBV12-4, with TRBD1 identical over 7 bases. After removal of 5 bases from V and 11 bases from J, the junction contained 8 bases not matched to a gene. This CDR3 spans 12 amino acids. CDR3 sequence reads: CASSRGQREAFF. For the CDR3, the DNA is TGTGCCAGCAGTCGGGGACAGCGAGAGGCTTTCTTT.

The rearrangement uses TRBV19 and TRBJ1-5, with D perhaps matching TRBD1 (5 bases). This CDR3 is built from 17 residues. Germline values: CDR1 LNHDA, CDR2 SQIVND (reference sequence). With 6 bases removed from V and 3 bases from J, the gap between germline ends came to 21 bases. The CDR3 coding sequence is TGTGCCAGTAGCATAACGAGGGGAGGTGTCGTCAATCAGCCCCAGCATTTT. Residues: CASSITRGGVVNQPQHF.

This clonotype was observed a handful of times. The chain joins TRBV27 to TRBJ1-2; D call uncertain. The CDR3 runs 16 residues. Germline values: CDR1 MNHEY, CDR2 SMNVEV (reference sequence). V shed 0 bases and J shed 3 bases, with 14 bases lying between them. This CDR3 reads CASSLSITATYYGYTF. The CDR3 nucleotides read TGTGCCAGCAGTTTATCGATAACAGCAACCTACTATGGCTACACCTTC.

This sequence joins TRBV27 and TRBJ2-7; D might be TRBD1 (7 bases). The germline CDR1 and CDR2 sequences are MNHEY and SMNVEV (reference sequence). The CDR3 consists of 15 residues. V shed 6 bases and J shed 2 bases, with 17 bases lying between them. CDR3 amino acids: CASSPLPGGPYEQYF. The CDR3, as DNA: TGTGCCAGCAGCCCCCTCCCAGGGGGGCCCTACGAGCAGTACTTC.

This clonotype was seen ten or more times. The rearrangement uses TRBV6-5 and TRBJ1-1; TRBD1 might be the D (5 bases). The CDR3 has 14 residues. Trimming left V 2 bases short and J 0 bases short, with 7 bases between. Germline V lookup: CDR1 MNHEY, CDR2 SVGAGI. CDR3 sequence (DNA): TGTGCCAGCAGTTACAGGGGACTGAACACTGAAGCTTTCTTT. Encoded protein: CASSYRGLNTEAFF.

This clonotype showed up many times. The rearrangement uses TRBV12-3 or TRBV12-4 and TRBJ2-4; 7 bases line up with TRBD2. V shed 6 bases and J 2 bases; nucleotides not matched to a gene: 10. The CDR3 loop spans 16 amino acids. This CDR3 reads CASRPSGGETKNIQYF. As DNA, the CDR3 is TGTGCCAGCAGGCCTTCTGGGGGGGAGACCAAAAACATTCAGTACTTC.

This clonotype has a count of ten or more. The chain employs TRBV19 and TRBJ2-3; 12 positions match TRBD2. J lost 3 bases, V lost 7 bases, and 8 bases had no gene match. Looked up from germline, CDR1 is LNHDA and CDR2 is SQIVND (reference sequence). The CDR3 is made up of 16 amino acids. CDR3 DNA: TGTGCCAGTATTCCCCGGACTAGCGGGAATACAGATACGCAGTATTTT. It yields the protein CASIPRTSGNTDTQYF.

This clonotype was picked up many times. The chain carries TRBV28 and TRBJ2-6, with D unclear. CDR3 length: 18 amino acids. Trimming shortened V by 6 bases and J by 0 bases, and 18 bases separated the two germline ends. Per germline, CDR1 MDHEN and CDR2 SYDVKM. CDR3: CASSLDGETSSGANVLTF. CDR3 DNA: TGTGCCAGCAGCCTAGATGGAGAAACCAGCTCTGGGGCCAACGTCCTGACTTTC.

This clonotype appeared many times. The rearrangement links TRBV12-3 or TRBV12-4 to TRBJ1-3; D remains ambiguous. The CDR3 runs 14 residues. V was shortened by 4 bases and J by 2 bases, with 9 bases between the two germline ends. Written as DNA, the CDR3 is TGTGCCAGCAGTTCCCGGGCGGCTGGAAACACCATATATTTT. Translated, it gives CASSSRAAGNTIYF.